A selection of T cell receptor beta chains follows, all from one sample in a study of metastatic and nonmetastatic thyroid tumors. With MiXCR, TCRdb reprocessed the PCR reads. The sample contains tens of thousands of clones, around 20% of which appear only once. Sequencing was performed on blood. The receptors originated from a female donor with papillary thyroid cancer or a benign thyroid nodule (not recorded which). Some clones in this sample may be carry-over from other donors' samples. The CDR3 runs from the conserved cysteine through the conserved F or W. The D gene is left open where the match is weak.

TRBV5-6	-	CASSRNEKLFF
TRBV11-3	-	CASSLYRGETQYF
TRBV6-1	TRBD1	CASRMTGGAVDHEQYF
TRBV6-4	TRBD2	CASRTSGGAAYEQYF
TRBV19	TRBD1	CASSIPGTGVGYTF
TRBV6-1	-	CASSEEGGPDYGYTF
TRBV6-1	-	CASSEARSNQPQHF
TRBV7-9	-	CASSLEEIREQYF
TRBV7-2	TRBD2	CASSSLGLADTQYF
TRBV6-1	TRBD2	CASRGGGAGDEQFF
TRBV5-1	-	CASSFDSGNYGYTF
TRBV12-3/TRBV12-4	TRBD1	CASGQGGGYTF
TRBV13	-	CASSPGTTTEAFF
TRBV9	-	CASSVDVGELFF
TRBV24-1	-	CATSGEGSWTQYF
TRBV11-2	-	CASSLDTQQDYNEQFF
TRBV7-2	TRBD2	CASSLAGLAGVNTGELFF
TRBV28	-	CASSLVAASSGNTIYF
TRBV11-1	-	CASSLDDRDEQFF
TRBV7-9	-	CASSLDAGKHTEAFF
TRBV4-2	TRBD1	CASSPGQGSTDTQYF
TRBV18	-	CASSPPGQNSPLHF
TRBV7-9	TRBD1	CASSLRGDSHEQYF
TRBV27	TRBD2	CASSPPSGRVTGELFF
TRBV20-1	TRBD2	CSARDPSGRANEQFF
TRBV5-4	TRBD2	CASSFPSGGAARGQFF
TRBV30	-	CAWRGEGWTEAFF
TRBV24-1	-	CATSDFRNEQYF
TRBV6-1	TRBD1	CASSPGQGASYEQYF
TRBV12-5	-	CASGSGLAGELFF
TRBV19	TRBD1	CATHRDRGFDGYTF
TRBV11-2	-	CASTTRGAEKLFF
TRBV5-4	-	CASSVGGGTVSNYGYIF
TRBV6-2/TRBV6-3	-	CASSLRSGDTQYF
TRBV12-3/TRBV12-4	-	CASSFPVNTEAFF
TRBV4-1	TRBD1	CASSQTGQGNSPLHF
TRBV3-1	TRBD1	CASSPAGTVKNIQYF
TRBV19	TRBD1	CASSKGQGLLNTEAFF
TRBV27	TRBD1	CASSVPGTGRQWQFF
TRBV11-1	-	CASTSGYNLDTGELFF
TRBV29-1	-	CSVELGRPYEQYF
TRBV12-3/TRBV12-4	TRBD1	CASSLAGQGYEQYF
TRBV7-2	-	CASSPPSVSDTQYF
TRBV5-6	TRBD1	CASSELRDRGTGELFF
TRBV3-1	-	CASSPGREKLFF
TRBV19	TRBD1	CASSIAPTGLDYEQYF
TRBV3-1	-	CASSQDIVRGTGELFF
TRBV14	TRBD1	CASSLRQGYWANEKLFF
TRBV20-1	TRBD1	CSAYDRGAYGYTF
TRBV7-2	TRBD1	CASSSTGVTGELFF
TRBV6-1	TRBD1	CASSDEDREETQYF
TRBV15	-	CATSRDVGTSKEKLFF
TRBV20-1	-	CSATNSAGELFF
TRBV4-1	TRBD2	CASSQDILAGSRNYEQYF
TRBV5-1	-	CASSDSDFYGYTF